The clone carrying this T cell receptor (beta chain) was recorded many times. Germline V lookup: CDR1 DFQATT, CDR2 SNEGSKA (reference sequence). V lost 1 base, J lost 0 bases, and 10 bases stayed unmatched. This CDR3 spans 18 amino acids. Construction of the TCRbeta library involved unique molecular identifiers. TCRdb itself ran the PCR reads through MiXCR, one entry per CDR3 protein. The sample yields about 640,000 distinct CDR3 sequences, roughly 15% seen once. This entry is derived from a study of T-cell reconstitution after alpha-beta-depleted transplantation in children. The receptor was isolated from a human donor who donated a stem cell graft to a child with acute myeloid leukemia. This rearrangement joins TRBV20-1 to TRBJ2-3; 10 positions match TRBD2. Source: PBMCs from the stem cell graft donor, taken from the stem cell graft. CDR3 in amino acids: CSARGLAGARASTDTQYF. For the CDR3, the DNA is TGCAGTGCTAGAGGGCTAGCGGGGGCCCGTGCTAGCACAGATACGCAGTATTTT.